These T cell receptor beta chains were read from a single sample in a study of radiation and T cells in renal cell carcinoma. Produced via immunoSEQ multiplex PCR; TCRdb's table is partial and in-frame only. The table lists 100,000 to 150,000 clones, roughly 80% of them singletons. This material consisted of blood, taken from a patient whose treatment included radiotherapy and nephrectomy. The receptors stem from an older woman with renal cell carcinoma. Both conserved end residues are part of each CDR3.

>TRBV28|TRBJ1-1|14
CASPSGTAFTEAFF
>TRBV28|TRBJ2-7|18
CASSLVVGDLAGVNEQYF
>TRBV6-1|TRBJ2-2|15
CASSELFPGTGELFF
>TRBV5-4|TRBJ1-5|15
CASSTRTGLNQPQHF
>TRBV7-6|TRBJ1-1|15
CASSQNRGGNTEAFF
>TRBV7-8|TRBJ1-1|16
CASSRSTGVLNTEAFF
>TRBV7-9|TRBJ1-2|15
CASSPPPDSVYGYTF
>TRBV18|TRBJ2-1|15
CASSPIGTGVNEQFF
>TRBV4-3|TRBJ2-1|13
CASRLAGYNEQFF
>TRBV5-4|TRBJ2-1|16
CASSSPGTSSYNEQFF
>TRBV5-1|TRBJ2-7|15
CASSLEGGNPYEQYF
>TRBV15|TRBJ2-7|13
CATSREGPYEQYF
>TRBV7-9|TRBJ1-2|14
CASSVPGRDYGYTF
>TRBV6-5|TRBJ1-5|13
CASSPLAGQPQHF
>TRBV6-5|TRBJ2-7|15
CASRSTGTGNHEQYF
>TRBV10-2|TRBJ2-3|15
CASSELLPVTDTQYF
>TRBV6-1|TRBJ2-5|11
CASLDREAQYF
>TRBV19|TRBJ1-2|13
CASNGGAWNGYTF
>TRBV5-1|TRBJ2-5|15
CASSPEWRSQETQYF
>TRBV7-2|TRBJ1-2|17
CASSLRLLGNRVDGYTF
>TRBV6-4|TRBJ1-1|14
CASRRDRAGTEAFF
>TRBV27|TRBJ1-1|15
CASSLSASANTEAFF
>TRBV14|TRBJ1-2|14
CASSQGIMNYGYTF
>TRBV19|TRBJ1-2|13
CASSILPHQGTFF
>TRBV7-6|TRBJ2-2|17
CASSLVIYQGNTGELFF
>TRBV2|TRBJ2-5|15
CASSDRGGGRGTQYF
>TRBV10-2|TRBJ2-7|11
CASSDTGEQYF
>TRBV19|TRBJ2-7|14
CASSVRTVPYEQYF
>TRBV7-6|TRBJ2-7|15
CASSSRTSGLYEQYF
>TRBV4-2|TRBJ1-2|15
CASSSRTGDGYGYTF